This is a list of T cell receptor beta chains from one sample in a study of siplizumab effects on memory and regulatory T cells. The data were produced by immunoSEQ multiplex PCR, yet TCRdb's version contains in-frame clones alone and is incomplete. The sample consists of approximately 100,000 clones, about nine tenths of them appearing once. The sample consisted of CD4+ T cells sorted from blood. The source of these receptors is a human donor in good health. Some clones in this sample may be carry-over from other donors' samples. CDR3s include the opening cysteine and the closing phenylalanine or tryptophan. A D gene is named only where the DNA matches it firmly. Size is stated for part of the rows, as once, few or many counts, or as a class when the clone is expanded.

V	J	D	size	CDR3	DNA
TRBV6-4	TRBJ2-2	TRBD1	NA	CASSGEGGIGELFF	TGTGCCAGCAGTGGGGAAGGGGGCATCGGGGAGCTGTTTTTT
TRBV5-6	TRBJ2-1	TRBD1	NA	CASSYRGRSSYNEQFF	TGTGCCAGCAGCTACAGGGGTCGAAGCTCCTACAATGAGCAGTTCTTC
TRBV29-1	TRBJ2-6	NA	once	CSAREAGANVLTF	TGCAGCGCCAGGGAGGCTGGGGCCAACGTCCTGACTTTC
TRBV19	TRBJ2-1	NA	once	CASSTLQEQFF	TGTGCCAGTAGTACCCTACAGGAGCAGTTCTTC
TRBV9	TRBJ1-5	NA	once	CASSSGVTGAQPQHF	TGTGCCAGCAGTTCTGGGGTAACAGGAGCTCAGCCCCAGCATTTT
TRBV6-6	TRBJ2-7	TRBD2	once	CASSRTSPNYEQYF	TGTGCCAGCAGCCGGACTAGCCCAAACTACGAGCAGTACTTC
TRBV5-1	TRBJ1-1	NA	NA	CASSGLGTIEAFF	TGCGCCAGCAGCGGCCTCGGGACCATTGAAGCTTTCTTT
TRBV10-3	TRBJ2-7	NA	NA	CAITPRSETYEQYF	TGTGCCATCACCCCGAGGAGTGAAACCTACGAGCAGTACTTC
TRBV7-9	TRBJ2-7	NA	NA	CASSLVRATAYSSYEQYF	TGTGCCAGCAGCTTAGTTCGGGCTACTGCTTATAGCTCCTACGAGCAGTACTTC
TRBV7-3	TRBJ1-6	NA	NA	CASSLTGGLYNSPLHF	TGTGCCAGCAGCTTAACCGGCGGGCTCTATAATTCACCCCTCCACTTT
TRBV2	TRBJ1-1	NA	NA	CASKNSVNTEAFF	TGTGCCAGCAAGAACAGCGTGAACACTGAAGCTTTCTTT
TRBV5-6	TRBJ1-5	TRBD1	NA	CASSFGTGGYQPQHF	TGTGCCAGCAGCTTCGGGACAGGTGGATATCAGCCCCAGCATTTT
TRBV6-1	TRBJ1-5	NA	NA	CASSEGLAYSPGVWGQPQHF	TGTGCCAGCAGTGAAGGATTGGCATACTCTCCCGGGGTCTGGGGTCAGCCCCAGCATTTT
TRBV29-1	TRBJ2-3	TRBD2	NA	CSVQTGTSGRRDTQYF	TGCAGCGTTCAAACCGGGACTAGCGGGAGGAGGGATACGCAGTATTTT
TRBV11-2	TRBJ2-1	TRBD2	NA	CASSPLAGAYNEQFF	TGTGCCAGCAGCCCCCTAGCGGGAGCCTACAATGAGCAGTTCTTC
TRBV11-2	TRBJ2-1	NA	NA	CASSLDWGSYNEQFF	TGTGCCAGCAGCTTAGACTGGGGCAGTTACAATGAGCAGTTCTTC
TRBV5-5	TRBJ1-1	NA	NA	CASTLRVFTEAFF	TGTGCCAGCACCTTGCGGGTTTTCACTGAAGCTTTCTTT
TRBV7-8	TRBJ1-5	TRBD1	NA	CASSLFRDRDQPQHF	TGTGCCAGCAGCTTATTTAGGGACAGGGATCAGCCCCAGCATTTT
TRBV5-1	TRBJ2-2	NA	NA	CASSLALTSYTGELFF	TGCGCCAGCAGCTTGGCCTTGACGAGTTACACCGGGGAGCTGTTTTTT
TRBV9	TRBJ2-1	NA	NA	CASSVSPTPVDEQFF	TGTGCCAGCAGCGTATCCCCAACTCCAGTCGATGAGCAGTTCTTC
TRBV5-1	TRBJ2-2	NA	NA	CASSLDTQSNTGELFF	TGCGCCAGCAGCTTGGACACTCAATCGAACACCGGGGAGCTGTTTTTT
TRBV5-1	TRBJ2-1	TRBD2	NA	CASSLFETSGNEQFF	TGCGCCAGCAGCTTGTTTGAGACTAGCGGCAATGAGCAGTTCTTC
TRBV28	TRBJ1-5	NA	NA	CASSLFGGSVSNQPQHF	TGTGCCAGCAGTTTGTTTGGCGGAAGCGTTAGCAATCAGCCCCAGCATTTT